This passage covers 20 T cell receptor beta chains from one sample sequenced in a study of blood T cell repertoires in COVID-19. Assay: immunoSEQ multiplex PCR; the TCRdb copy retains only in-frame clones and omits some. The sample holds more than 150,000 clones; about 80% are singletons and the top ten take about an eighth. The sample taken for sequencing was PBMCs or T cells enriched from blood (not recorded which). The source of these receptors is a man aged 60 to 69 who had been exposed to COVID-19.

The chain uses TRBV6-6 and TRBJ2-1; D possibly corresponds to TRBD2 (5 bases). V lost 4 bases to trimming and J lost 9 bases, with 10 bases between them. Germline V gene lookup returns CDR1 MNHNY and CDR2 SVGAGI (reference sequence). The CDR3 length is 12 residues. Here the CDR3 reads CASSLLDGEQFF. The CDR3 coding sequence is TGTGCCAGCAGTTTACTAGACGGTGAGCAGTTCTTC.

The J gene is TRBJ2-7, the V gene TRBV5-1; possibly TRBD1 for D (5 bases). CDR1 and CDR2 from the germline V gene are SGHRS and YFSETQ. This CDR3 is built from 13 residues. Trimming left V 4 bases short and J 6 bases short, with 14 bases between. The CDR3 sequence is CASSLQDLSEQYF. CDR3 nucleotides: TGCGCCAGCAGCCTACAGGACCTGAGCGAGCAGTACTTC.

The chain has TRBV7-2 and TRBJ1-5, with 9 bases fitting TRBD1. The CDR3 runs to 15 residues. Trimming removed 4 bases from V and 8 bases from J; junction bases left unmatched: 9. Germline V gene lookup returns CDR1 SGHTA and CDR2 FQGNSA. The CDR3 reads CASSSRTGGVKPQHF. The DNA for the CDR3 is TGTGCCAGCAGCTCCCGCACAGGGGGCGTCAAGCCCCAGCATTTT.

This clone has more than one count but fewer than ten. The V gene is TRBV19, the J gene TRBJ2-3; D call uncertain. V was trimmed by 2 bases and J by 1 base, leaving 4 bases between them. This CDR3 region has 13 residues. The V gene's germline CDR1 is LNHDA and CDR2 SQIVND (reference sequence). The CDR3: CASSITGTDTQYF. The CDR3 DNA follows: TGTGCCAGTAGTATAACTGGCACAGATACGCAGTATTTT.

This rearrangement joins TRBV5-4 to TRBJ2-3, with 8 nucleotides matching TRBD1. There are 16 residues in the CDR3. After removal of 3 bases from V and 0 bases from J, the junction contained 6 bases not matched to a gene. In germline, CDR1 is SGHNT, CDR2 YYREEE (reference sequence). The CDR3 region has the DNA TGTGCCAGCAGCTCCCCCCGGACAGGGAGCACAGATACGCAGTATTTT. Its protein is CASSSPRTGSTDTQYF.

The chain combines TRBV10-3 with TRBJ2-5; TRBD2 matches 8 bases. Germline V gene lookup returns CDR1 ENHRY and CDR2 SYGVKD. J gave up 5 bases and V 3 bases, and 11 bases lay outside the gene matches. The CDR3 extends over 16 amino acids. CDR3 residues: CAISDSGAQSRETQYF. For the CDR3, the DNA is TGTGCCATCAGTGATAGCGGGGCCCAAAGCCGGGAGACCCAGTACTTC.

The V gene is TRBV12-3 or TRBV12-4, the J gene TRBJ1-2; possible D gene TRBD1, 5 bases. The CDR3 is 12 amino acids. Trimming removed 2 bases at V and 10 bases at J, with 11 bases between. The CDR3 reads CASSLIGRVYTF. The DNA for the CDR3 is TGTGCCAGCAGTTTAATTGGCAGGGTCTACACCTTC.

The table lists this clone with a few counts. The rearrangement links TRBV5-1 to TRBJ1-1; a weak D match, TRBD1 (6 bases). CDR3 length: 15 residues. Germline assignment: CDR1 SGHRS and CDR2 YFSETQ. V was cut by 0 bases and J by 4 bases, with 13 bases left in between. CDR3 loop: CASSLGAGVGTEAFF. CDR3 nucleotide sequence: TGCGCCAGCAGCTTGGGGGCAGGGGTGGGCACTGAAGCTTTCTTT.

The chain joins TRBV2 to TRBJ1-1; perhaps TRBD1 as D (5 bases). This CDR3 is built from 18 residues. V gave up 6 bases and J gave up 4 bases, with 27 bases separating them. The germline V gene has CDR1 SNHLY and CDR2 FYNNEI. CDR3 protein: CASSAPPGESRVTTEAFF. Here the CDR3 DNA reads TGTGCCAGCAGCGCCCCCCCGGGGGAGAGTCGCGTTACCACTGAAGCTTTCTTT.

The rearrangement uses TRBV2 and TRBJ2-2; the match to TRBD2 covers 13 bases. V lost 6 bases, J lost 6 bases, and 4 bases stayed unmatched. CDR1 is SNHLY, CDR2 FYNNEI, per germline. The CDR3 is 15 residues long. CDR3 residues: CASRGTSGAPGELFF. CDR3 DNA: TGTGCCAGCAGGGGGACTAGCGGGGCCCCCGGGGAGCTGTTTTTT.

This clone was seen a few times. The V and J genes are TRBV2 and TRBJ1-5, with D perhaps TRBD1 (6 bases). Per germline, CDR1 SNHLY and CDR2 FYNNEI. The length of the CDR3 is 15 residues. V lost 6 bases, J lost 2 bases, and 14 bases lay in between. CDR3 residues: CASRGTGQRNQPQHF. DNA of the CDR3: TGTGCCAGCAGGGGAACAGGGCAGCGCAATCAGCCCCAGCATTTT. The whole variable domain, remainder taken from reference TRBV2 and TRBJ1-5, is EPEVTQTPSHQVTQMGQEVILRCVPISNHLYFYWYRQILGQKVEFLVSFYNNEISEKSEIFDDQFSVERPDGSNFTLKIRSTKLEDSAMYFCASRGTGQRNQPQHFGDGTRLSIL.

The gene calls are TRBV11-3 and TRBJ1-2; D not certain. CDR1 and CDR2 from the germline V gene are SGHNT and YENEEA. Trimming removed 5 bases from V and 4 bases from J, with 8 bases in between. The CDR3 is made up of 12 amino acids. The DNA for the CDR3 is TGTGCCAGCAGCCGGGGAAGCTATGGCTACACCTTC. It translates to CASSRGSYGYTF.

The J gene is TRBJ2-2, the V gene TRBV10-1; TRBD2 aligns across 14 bases. The CDR3 loop spans 20 amino acids. Germline V lookup: CDR1 WNHNN, CDR2 SYGVQD (reference sequence). After removal of 0 bases from V and 5 bases from J, the junction contained 11 bases not matched to a gene. The CDR3 DNA reads TGCGCCAGCAGTGAGTCCTTAGGGACTAGCGGGAGAGTGCGGACCGGGGAGCTGTTTTTT. It encodes CASSESLGTSGRVRTGELFF.

The genes are TRBV7-6 and TRBJ1-2; tentative D call: TRBD1 (5 bases). CDR1 and CDR2 (germline): SGHVS, FNYEAQ. The CDR3 runs 16 residues. V was pared by 0 bases and J by 10 bases, with 21 bases between. The CDR3 region is CASSLAGTTQGSDYTF. The CDR3 DNA reads as TGTGCCAGCAGCTTAGCTGGAACTACTCAGGGAAGCGACTACACCTTC.

The chain links TRBV7-2 to TRBJ2-7; TRBD2 aligns across 14 bases. This CDR3 is 18 amino acids long. Germline CDR1 is SGHTA and CDR2 is FQGNSA. Trimming at V came to 3 bases and at J to 5 bases, leaving 12 bases not matched to a gene. Written as DNA, the CDR3 is TGTGCCAGCAGCTTCCGGACTAGCGGGGGGCGTGGGTCCAACGAGCAGTACTTC. Translating gives CASSFRTSGGRGSNEQYF.

The CDR3, as DNA: TGTGCCAGCAGCGGACAGGGTTTAACTGAAGCTTTCTTT. It codes for CASSGQGLTEAFF. This chain joins TRBV2 and TRBJ1-1, with TRBD1 matching over 8 bases. This CDR3 has 13 residues. The V gene's germline CDR1 is SNHLY and CDR2 FYNNEI. J lost 5 bases, V lost 6 bases, and 5 bases had no gene match.

This clone appeared a single time. The gene calls are TRBV28 and TRBJ1-2, with D perhaps TRBD1 (6 bases). The V gene lost 2 bases and the J gene lost 0 bases, with 7 bases spanning the gap. Germline CDR1 is MDHEN and CDR2 is SYDVKM. The CDR3 runs 14 residues. CDR3 in amino acids: CASSLTGTNYGYTF. The CDR3 region has the DNA TGTGCCAGCAGTTTAACAGGGACTAACTATGGCTACACCTTC.

The gene calls are TRBV28 and TRBJ2-6; 7 nucleotides line up with TRBD1. The V gene's germline CDR1 is MDHEN and CDR2 SYDVKM. The J segment lost 2 bases and the V segment lost 8 bases, leaving 6 bases of the junction unmatched. This CDR3 region has 15 residues. The CDR3: CASGTEGAGANVLTF. CDR3 coding DNA: TGTGCCAGCGGGACAGAGGGTGCTGGGGCCAACGTCCTGACTTTC.

This clone was seen more than once but under ten times. The J gene is TRBJ2-1, the V gene TRBV12-5; D is ambiguous. Looked up from germline, CDR1 is LGHNT and CDR2 is FRNRAP. This CDR3 is built from 17 residues. V was clipped by 0 bases and J by 5 bases, with 17 bases between them. CDR3 loop: CASGLVSFGQLHNEQFF. The CDR3 DNA reads TGTGCTAGTGGTTTGGTATCGTTTGGGCAGCTACACAATGAGCAGTTCTTC. The variable domain in full, with the rest retrieved from reference TRBV12-5 and TRBJ2-1, is DARVTQTPRHKVTEMGQEVTMRCQPILGHNTVFWYRQTMMQGLELLAYFRNRAPLDDSGMPKDRFSAEMPDATLATLKIQPSEPRDSAVYFCASGLVSFGQLHNEQFFGPGTRLTVL.

CDR3 residues: CASSDQGGRDEQFF. The DNA for the CDR3 is TGTGCCAGCAGTGATCAAGGGGGGAGGGATGAGCAGTTCTTC. V and J are TRBV6-4 and TRBJ2-1; TRBD2 is a possible D gene (7 bases). V lost 3 bases and J lost 8, with 14 bases in between. Germline values: CDR1 MRHNA, CDR2 SNTAGT. The CDR3 is made up of 14 amino acids.